The sample holds a few counts of the clone carrying this T cell receptor beta chain. What it binds is not known. TCR cDNA libraries were made from RNA using a previously described, modified protocol. In the original analysis: Each donor had about 95,000 to nearly 550,000 clonotypes. TCRdb recomputed calls from the 5' RACE reads with MiXCR, one row per CDR3 protein. These V and J calls are TCRdb output, not the study's own analysis. In the table there are 300,000 to 450,000 distinct CDR3 sequences, roughly 30% of which are singletons. Trimming stripped 5 bases from V and 4 bases from J, with 9 bases between. In germline, CDR1 is KGHSH, CDR2 LQKENI. The CDR3 is made up of 13 amino acids. The sample belongs to a study of identical twins' blood T cells. Study-level information: Approximately 50 million reads covered roughly six alpha-chain and roughly six beta-chain libraries. Study results and caveats: Top TCRbeta clonotypes were shared more with twin than unrelated donors.

The TCR sequence derives from a woman aged 18 to 55 in good health. Sequencing was done on a sample of PBMCs. The V and J genes are TRBV18 and TRBJ1-3; a possible D gene is TRBD1 (5 bases). Here the CDR3 DNA reads TGTGCCAGCTCAACTAACAGGGGAAACACCATATATTTT. This encodes CASSTNRGNTIYF.